This passage covers 2 T cell receptor beta chains from one sample sequenced in a study of blood T cell repertoires in COVID-19. Sequenced by immunoSEQ multiplex PCR; TCRdb stores in-frame clones only, minus some. Of roughly 100,000 clones listed, roughly 89% are singletons. The sample was peripheral blood. The receptor source for this set is a woman in her 70s with acute or convalescent COVID-19.

The J gene is TRBJ2-2, the V gene TRBV5-5, with D possibly being TRBD1 (6 bases). The CDR3 covers 15 residues. CDR1 and CDR2 (germline): SGHKS, YYEKEE (reference sequence). V dropped 2 bases and J dropped 3 bases, with 11 bases sitting between them. The DNA for the CDR3 is TGTGCCAGCAGCTTACAGGGAGCGGACACCGGGGAGCTGTTTTTT. Translated: CASSLQGADTGELFF.

The chain combines TRBV10-2 with TRBJ1-1; 7 bases are a match to TRBD1. The CDR3 length is 16 residues. J gave up 5 bases and V 9 bases, and 18 bases lay outside the gene matches. Germline CDR1 WSHSY, CDR2 SAAADI. CDR3 sequence: CASKTETGSRGTEAFF. In DNA form, the CDR3 reads TGCGCCAGTAAGACTGAGACAGGGTCGCGAGGAACTGAAGCTTTCTTT.